This T cell receptor (beta chain) was recorded in a study of CD4 T cells in relation to SARS-CoV-2 and coronaviruses. Germline CDR1 and CDR2: SGDLS and YYNGEE. This CDR3 has 16 residues. Trimming at V came to 0 bases and at J to 2 bases, leaving 5 bases not matched to a gene. Deep TCR-beta sequencing used DNA from uncultured naive and memory CD4+ T cells. Generated by immunoSEQ multiplex PCR, the TCRdb table keeps only in-frame clones and is missing some. Here the sample spans approximately 38,000 clones, roughly 88% being singletons. This clonotype was sampled from an adult with COVID-19. Sequencing input: memory CD4+ T cells from PBMCs. This chain joins TRBV9 and TRBJ2-5, with 9 bases that match TRBD2. CDR3 in DNA: TGTGCCAGCAGCGTAGCGGGGCGGGGGGGACAAGAGACCCAGTACTTC. Encoded protein: CASSVAGRGGQETQYF.